This TCR beta chain derives from a study of T cell responses to AZD1222 COVID-19 vaccine (dated by TCRdb to 2020 to 2023). At the level of the whole study: A total of 240 or so trial participants underwent TCR sequencing, of whom about 210 had received two doses of AZD1222 and 26 had received two doses of the MenACWY control vaccine. Trial participants were enrolled into age subgroups of 18-55, 56-69 and 70-plus years, which contained around 150, 28 and 57 TCR-sequenced participants, respectively. What the study reported, not specific to this receptor: Participants were mostly white British, with more females than males. The authors suggested clonal diversity may have been underestimated. Because no day 14 peak-response samples were available, repertoires were characterized only after the peak T cell response. In the small 56-69-year group, the increase in depth fell short of significance, most likely because of low power. The whole spike protein was spanned by vaccine-associated CD4 TCRs, and dominant responses were seen in regions 160-218 and 743-854. Nearly half of unique spike-specific TCRs reportedly recognized epitopes outside regions mutated in the B.1.351 and B.1.1.7 variants. Conclusions about previously exposed vaccinees were limited because only 6 or 7 AZD1222 recipients were SARS-CoV-2 seropositive at baseline. After two AZD1222 doses, spike-specific TCR breadth and depth were significantly higher than at day 0 and than in MenACWY recipients.

The CDR3 regions of human TCRbeta chains were analyzed by immunosequencing. In the source study's methods: Repertoire TCRs were matched against a reference library of SARS-CoV-2-specific TCRs generated with the MIRA antigen-specificity platform. Breadth was defined as the fraction of unique TCRs that were SARS-CoV-2-associated, and depth was defined as the fraction of total T cells that were SARS-CoV-2-associated. Using the MIRA data, each spike-specific TCR was assigned both to the spike region to which the TCR was reactive and to a CD4 or CD8 class. Log10-transformed breadth and depth values were compared by one-way ANOVA with Sidak's multiple comparisons tests. The table comes from immuneACCESS by way of TCRdb, which keeps in-frame sequences with V and J called. Part of the clones is missing from these tables; in studies checked, under half for an unresolved V gene and the rest for unknown reasons. V, J and clone size derive from that table, while D and trimming were established from the DNA sequence. The sample table holds around 44,000 clones, of which 86% were seen once. The top ten clonotypes cover around 7% of the sample.

Trimming accounts for 4 bases at V and 3 bases at J, while the number of junction bases matched to no gene is 1. The CDR3 numbers 13 residues from cysteine through phenylalanine. The read is trimmed to its CDR3 DNA, 39 bases read in frame from base 1. The germline V gene provides CDR1 SQVTM and CDR2 ANQGSEA. In the paper's terms, the time point label means: about 28 days (+/-7) after the second vaccine dose. AZD1222 recipients whose second dose came at about 4 weeks and those whose second dose came at about 12 weeks were combined into one group, since spike-specific TCR depth and breadth did not differ between the two schedules. Vaccinee samples came from UK trials COV001 and COV002, including a single-blind randomized controlled phase 2/3 trial of AZD1222 (ChAdOx1 nCoV-19) in healthy adults. Trial participant PBMC samples were collected at day 0 and day 28 after the second dose for TCRbeta chain sequencing.

Notes on this clone: There is no known antigen for this receptor. Base quality data are lacking; no much larger clone is found one base away.

The sample was peripheral blood, taken 28 days after the second AZD1222 dose. This TCR derives from an adult who received the AZD1222 COVID-19 vaccine. This receptor chain uses TRBV29-1 and TRBJ1-3; a stretch of 9 junction bases matches TRBD1. The nucleotides read TGCAGCGTTGGGACAGGGGTTGGAAACACCATATATTTT. This is translated as CSVGTGVGNTIYF.